This TCR beta chain comes out of a study of blood T cell repertoires in COVID-19. In the original analysis: Amplification from reference gene primers served as the basis for estimated nucleated cell counts. Generated by immunoSEQ multiplex PCR, the TCRdb table keeps only in-frame clones and is missing some. V and J calls and clone size are those listed in that table; D and trimming were worked out from the DNA. The sample includes about 180,000 clones, more than 70% of them seen just once. The cohort comprised adults aged about 18 to 90 years residing in some 24 US areas. Trimming removed 6 bases from V and 2 bases from J, with 14 bases in between. The CDR3 has 15 residues. The germline V gene encodes CDR1 MNHEY and CDR2 SVGAGI.

This chain links TRBV6-5 with TRBJ1-5; D possibly corresponds to TRBD1 (5 bases). This clonotype was sampled from a man aged 40-55 years who had recovered from COVID-19. Material: PBMCs or T cells enriched from blood (not recorded which). CDR3 sequence reads: CASSNGGSGNQPQHF. CDR3 nucleotides: TGTGCCAGCAGCAACGGGGGTTCGGGCAATCAGCCCCAGCATTTT.